Listed here are 21 T cell receptor beta chains from one sample, sequenced in a study of shared clonotypes between healthy human individuals. Measured with immunoSEQ multiplex PCR; TCRdb has only the in-frame clones, and not every one. The sample consists of about 530,000 clones, 90% to 97% of them appearing once. Sequenced sample: naive CD4+ T cells sorted from blood. Documented subset: CD45RA+ positively selected. These receptors all stem from a woman aged 25 to 39 in good health.

The chain employs TRBV28 and TRBJ1-2; TRBD1 aligns across 11 bases. V trimming: 5 bases; J trimming: 5 bases; junction bases outside the gene matches: 13. This CDR3 has 17 residues. From germline, CDR1 is MDHEN and CDR2 SYDVKM. The CDR3 nucleotides are TGTGCCAGCAGTGCCCCCGGGACAGGGGGAGCTCTATATGGCTACACCTTC. Translated: CASSAPGTGGALYGYTF.

This chain joins TRBV28 and TRBJ2-1; 10 bases match TRBD1. The CDR3 length is 16 residues. Germline CDR1 is MDHEN and CDR2 is SYDVKM. After removal of 2 bases from V and 7 bases from J, the junction contained 8 bases not matched to a gene. The CDR3, as DNA: TGTGCCAGCAGTTTAAGACCCCCGGGACAGGGGAATGAGCAGTTCTTC. Residues: CASSLRPPGQGNEQFF. Using reference TRBV28 and TRBJ2-1 for the parts outside the CDR3, the full variable domain is DVKVTQSSRYLVKRTGEKVFLECVQDMDHENMFWYRQDPGLGLRLIYFSYDVKMKEKGDIPEGYSVSREKKERFSLILESASTNQTSMYLCASSLRPPGQGNEQFFGPGTRLTVL.

This chain joins TRBV18 and TRBJ1-1; weak D call: TRBD1 (5 bases). Trimming shortened V by 3 bases and J by 9 bases, and 11 bases separated the two germline ends. Germline loops: CDR1 KGHSH, CDR2 LQKENI. There are 12 residues in the CDR3. The CDR3 loop is CASSPPQGKAFF. The CDR3 DNA reads as TGTGCCAGCTCACCCCCTCAGGGAAAAGCTTTCTTT.

The CDR3 here is CASSSRGAGTNEKLFF. The CDR3 region has the DNA TGTGCCAGCAGTTCCAGGGGTGCGGGAACTAATGAAAAACTGTTTTTT. The chain uses TRBV28 and TRBJ1-4; TRBD1 is a possible D gene (6 bases). CDR3 length: 16 amino acids. The ends were cut back, 4 bases at V and 1 base at J, with 13 bases in the middle. Per germline, CDR1 MDHEN and CDR2 SYDVKM.

V and J are TRBV18 and TRBJ1-2, with D perhaps matching TRBD1 (6 bases). CDR3 size: 18 residues. Trimming cost V 3 bases and J 1 base, with 21 bases left between them. Germline V gives CDR1 KGHSH, CDR2 LQKENI. CDR3 amino acids: CASSPRSTGTSFNYGYTF. DNA of the CDR3: TGTGCCAGCTCACCCCGGTCGACAGGAACCTCTTTTAACTATGGCTACACCTTC.

The V gene is TRBV28, the J gene TRBJ1-2; tentatively, D is TRBD1 (5 bases). This CDR3 spans 16 amino acids. CDR1 and CDR2 (germline): MDHEN, SYDVKM. Between the trimmed V and J ends, which lost 6 bases and 7 bases, there was a span of 24 bases. CDR3 sequence reads: CASSPARGPRGAGYTF. As DNA, the CDR3 is TGTGCCAGCAGCCCGGCACGGGGACCCCGGGGCGCTGGCTACACCTTC.

The V gene is TRBV27, the J gene TRBJ2-5, with 10 bases identical to TRBD1. The J call is in doubt because the DNA end fits TRBJ2-7 better. CDR1 is MNHEY and CDR2 is SMNVEV in the germline V gene (reference sequence). CDR3 size: 13 residues. Here the CDR3 DNA reads TGTGCCAGCAGTGGGACAGGGGCCTACGAGCAGTACTTC. Translated: CASSGTGAYEQYF.

The rearrangement links TRBV15 to TRBJ1-1, with 10 bases that match TRBD1. The V and J ends lost 1 base and 6 bases, in that order; junction bases with no gene match: 5. This CDR3 contains 15 residues. CDR1 LNHNV and CDR2 YYDKDF come from the germline V gene (reference sequence). The CDR3 region has the DNA TGTGCCACCAGCAGAGCGCGGACAGGGGGGTCTGAAGCTTTCTTT. Amino acid sequence: CATSRARTGGSEAFF.

The chain employs TRBV9 and TRBJ1-4; no clear D. The germline V and J ends were trimmed by 4 bases and 0 bases, with 7 bases remaining between them. CDR3 length equals 14 residues. Germline loops: CDR1 SGDLS, CDR2 YYNGEE. The CDR3 coding sequence is TGTGCCAGCAGCACTCGCGCAACTAATGAAAAACTGTTTTTT. This codes for CASSTRATNEKLFF.

This rearrangement joins TRBV7-2 to TRBJ2-2; D gene ambiguous. V was clipped by 5 bases and J by 3 bases, with 10 bases between them. Germline V CDR1 and CDR2: SGHTA, FQGNSA. CDR3 length equals 14 residues. The CDR3, as DNA: TGTGCCAGCAGCGTAGTCGCGTACACCGGGGAGCTGTTTTTT. Its protein product is CASSVVAYTGELFF.

As for this clone: The same CDR3 can be traced to other DNA sequences in this sample. V and J are TRBV10-3 and TRBJ2-7; D call uncertain. This CDR3 comprises 13 residues. Trimming pared 7 bases from V and 4 bases from J, leaving 14 bases between. Germline V gives CDR1 ENHRY, CDR2 SYGVKD. CDR3 sequence (DNA): TGTGCCATCACGGCGGACGTGGGATACGAGCAGTACTTC. It yields the protein CAITADVGYEQYF.

The chain couples TRBV10-1 to TRBJ2-7; 7 nucleotides agree with TRBD1. Germline lookup yields CDR1 WNHNN and CDR2 SYGVQD (reference sequence). With 4 bases clipped from V and 5 bases from J, the junction kept 5 bases outside the gene matches. This CDR3 is built from 13 residues. CDR3 in amino acids: CASSVGQSNEQYF. CDR3 bases: TGCGCCAGCAGTGTGGGACAGAGCAACGAGCAGTACTTC.

The chain combines TRBV27 with TRBJ1-1, with D possibly being TRBD1 (5 bases). V was pared by 2 bases and J by 6 bases, with 10 bases between. The CDR3 contains 13 residues. Germline CDR1 is MNHEY and CDR2 is SMNVEV (reference sequence). CDR3: CASSLDRGAEAFF. As DNA, the CDR3 is TGTGCCAGCAGTTTAGACCGGGGCGCTGAAGCTTTCTTT.

The chain recombines TRBV13 with TRBJ2-5; D gene unclear. Trimming pared 2 bases from V and 5 bases from J, leaving 12 bases between. Per germline, CDR1 PRHDT and CDR2 FYEKMQ (reference sequence). This CDR3 spans 14 amino acids. The CDR3 reads CASSLRANWETQYF. CDR3 nucleotide sequence: TGTGCCAGCAGCTTAAGGGCGAATTGGGAGACCCAGTACTTC.

Only a few counts were recorded for this clone. The rearrangement uses TRBV19 and TRBJ1-5, with D hard to call. The CDR3 extends over 13 amino acids. Germline V lookup: CDR1 LNHDA, CDR2 SQIVND (reference sequence). The V gene lost 9 bases and the J gene lost 4 bases, with 13 bases spanning the gap. CDR3: CASGMGLNQPQHF. CDR3 sequence (DNA): TGTGCCAGCGGTATGGGTCTAAATCAGCCCCAGCATTTT.

This clone was picked up one time. This chain joins TRBV18 and TRBJ2-3; 9 nucleotides agree with TRBD2. Looked up from germline, CDR1 is KGHSH and CDR2 is LQKENI. The CDR3 runs 18 residues. V shed 3 bases, J shed 1 base, and the junction held 11 bases outside the gene matches. The CDR3 protein is CASSPSRGRVSGTDTQYF. In DNA, the CDR3 is TGTGCCAGCTCACCTTCTCGCGGGAGGGTTTCTGGCACAGATACGCAGTATTTT.

The chain recombines TRBV5-8 with TRBJ2-5; 10 nucleotides agree with TRBD2. The CDR3 length is 17 residues. Germline V gives CDR1 SGHTS, CDR2 YDEGEE. The V segment lost 1 base and the J segment 4 bases; nucleotides outside the gene matches: 10. CDR3 sequence: CASSLFASGSFRETQYF. As DNA, the CDR3 is TGTGCCAGCAGCTTGTTCGCTAGCGGGAGTTTCCGAGAGACCCAGTACTTC.

The chain couples TRBV7-9 to TRBJ2-7; D call uncertain. Germline CDR1 SEHNR, CDR2 FQNEAQ (reference sequence). This CDR3 is built from 14 residues. The germline V and J ends were trimmed by 1 base and 2 bases, with 9 bases remaining between them. The chain's CDR3 is CASSLDLRPYEQYF. The CDR3 nucleotides read TGTGCCAGCAGCTTAGATCTACGCCCCTACGAGCAGTACTTC.

The chain carries TRBV19 and TRBJ2-2; 11 bases agree with TRBD2. The ends lost 7 bases at V and 7 bases at J; junction bases unmatched: 14. Germline CDR1 and CDR2: LNHDA and SQIVND (reference sequence). The CDR3 is 17 residues long. The CDR3 sequence is CASIDRVLAGVVGELFF. In DNA form, the CDR3 reads TGTGCCAGTATCGACCGGGTACTAGCGGGAGTGGTCGGGGAGCTGTTTTTT.

The rearrangement uses TRBV6-5 and TRBJ1-6; the D is unclear. Deletions cut 0 bases from V and 8 bases from J, with 8 bases between. Per the germline V gene, CDR1 is MNHEY and CDR2 is SVGAGI. This CDR3 spans 14 amino acids. CDR3 sequence: CASSYSIADSPLHF. DNA of the CDR3: TGTGCCAGCAGTTACTCCATTGCCGATTCACCCCTCCACTTT.

The rearrangement links TRBV6-1 to TRBJ1-2, with a weak D call TRBD1 (5 bases). Looked up from germline, CDR1 is MNHNS and CDR2 is SASEGT. The CDR3 runs to 14 residues. V lost 5 bases to trimming and J lost 4 bases, with 14 bases between them. CDR3 amino acids: CASSIDRDGYGYTF. The CDR3 DNA is TGTGCCAGCAGTATAGACCGGGACGGCTATGGCTACACCTTC.